One sample yielded the 21 T cell receptor beta chains listed below, sequenced in a study of a mutant IDH1 vaccine in newly diagnosed glioma (dated by TCRdb to the early 2020s). These TCRs are of unknown antigen specificity. Library creation used the immunoSEQ multiplex PCR assay. TCRdb retrieved this table from immuneACCESS and kept in-frame rearrangements only. Not all clones are present; in checked studies, unresolved V genes account for under half, and no reason is known for the remainder. For this sample there are 65,000 or so clones; around 84% appear just once. The top ten constitute roughly 4% of the sample. What the time point label conveys for this sample: week 23, last vaccination. Every vaccine dose consisted of 300 ug of a 20-mer mutant IDH1 peptide in Montanide, administered subcutaneously together with topical imiquimod. The sample was PBMCs, taken from a glioma patient whose treatment included an IDH1 peptide vaccine. The receptor set was obtained from a man aged 25 to 40 with glioma.

This clone was detected only once. The V and J genes are TRBV18 and TRBJ2-1; D gene ambiguous. V was shortened by 6 bases and J by 2 bases, with 11 bases between the two germline ends. This CDR3 has 14 amino acids. CDR1 KGHSH and CDR2 LQKENI come from the germline V gene. CDR3 nucleotide sequence: TGTGCCAGCTCGTCCGGGTCTGCCTACAATGAGCAGTTCTTC. As protein: CASSSGSAYNEQFF.

The chain is built from TRBV19 and TRBJ2-1; no firm D call. Germline assignment: CDR1 LNHDA and CDR2 SQIVND (reference sequence). This CDR3 has 15 amino acids. The V end lost 1 base, the J end lost 5 bases, and 12 bases lay between the germline ends. The CDR3 nucleotides read TGTGCCAGTAGTATAGGTCGCGGAAGGGACAATGAGCAGTTCTTC. This gives the protein CASSIGRGRDNEQFF.

V gene TRBV19 combines with J gene TRBJ1-5; a possible D gene is TRBD1 (5 bases). Germline V CDR1 and CDR2: LNHDA, SQIVND (reference sequence). Trimming left V 3 bases short and J 0 bases short, with 12 bases between. The CDR3 consists of 16 residues. Written as DNA, the CDR3 is TGTGCCAGTAGTATCTCCCGACAGCTTAGCAATCAGCCCCAGCATTTT. This sequence encodes CASSISRQLSNQPQHF.

The chain joins TRBV5-1 to TRBJ1-2, with 7 bases that match TRBD1. The CDR3 length is 15 residues. Trimming took 6 bases from V and 4 from J; bases not matched to a gene: 12. Germline V lookup: CDR1 SGHRS, CDR2 YFSETQ. The CDR3 protein is CASTETGMVTYGYTF. The CDR3 bases are TGCGCCAGCACCGAGACAGGGATGGTCACCTATGGCTACACCTTC.

The chain employs TRBV6-5 and TRBJ2-2; TRBD1 might be the D (6 bases). Germline-derived CDR1 and CDR2 are MNHEY and SVGAGI. This CDR3 is 14 amino acids long. Trimming cost V 10 bases and J 2 bases, with 14 bases left between them. CDR3 protein: CATGGTRNTGELFF. The CDR3, as DNA: TGTGCCACCGGTGGGACACGCAACACCGGGGAGCTGTTTTTT.

The V gene is TRBV2, the J gene TRBJ2-1; a weak D match, TRBD2 (7 bases). The CDR3 runs 14 residues. V gave up 4 bases and J gave up 7 bases, with 14 bases separating them. In germline, CDR1 is SNHLY, CDR2 FYNNEI. CDR3 amino acids: CASSGGGAGNEQFF. The CDR3 DNA follows: TGTGCCAGCAGTGGAGGGGGGGCCGGGAATGAGCAGTTCTTC.

This chain uses TRBV5-5 with TRBJ1-2, with D uncertain. The V end lost 2 bases, the J end lost 5 bases, and 13 bases lay between the germline ends. The CDR3 spans 14 residues. Per the germline V gene, CDR1 is SGHKS and CDR2 is YYEKEE (reference sequence). The CDR3 region is CASSFGGSGYGYTF. As DNA, the CDR3 is TGTGCCAGCAGCTTTGGAGGGTCGGGGTATGGCTACACCTTC.

V usage is TRBV5-4 and J usage is TRBJ2-1, with 7 bases identical to TRBD2. Germline V CDR1 and CDR2: SGHNT, YYREEE (reference sequence). CDR3 length: 14 amino acids. The V segment lost 6 bases and the J segment 8 bases; nucleotides outside the gene matches: 11. The CDR3 loop reads CASTTGRGRHEQFF. CDR3 coding DNA: TGTGCCAGCACTACGGGGCGGGGGAGGCATGAGCAGTTCTTC. The whole variable domain, remainder taken from reference TRBV5-4 and TRBJ2-1, is ETGVTQSPTHLIKTRGQQVTLRCSSQSGHNTVSWYQQALGQGPQFIFQYYREEENGRGNFPPRFSGLQFPNYSSELNVNALELDDSALYLCASTTGRGRHEQFFGPGTRLTVL.

V usage is TRBV5-4 and J usage is TRBJ2-7, with a tentative D call TRBD1 (5 bases). The CDR3 covers 16 residues. Deletions cut 4 bases from V and 3 bases from J, with 20 bases between. Germline V gives CDR1 SGHNT, CDR2 YYREEE (reference sequence). The CDR3 region has the DNA TGTGCCAGCAGCAGTGACAGAAATCTAAATTTCTACGAGCAGTACTTC. Its translation: CASSSDRNLNFYEQYF.

The rearrangement uses TRBV18 and TRBJ1-1, with 8 bases lining up with TRBD1. The V and J ends lost 3 bases and 3 bases, in that order; junction bases with no gene match: 18. The CDR3 extends over 19 amino acids. In germline, CDR1 is KGHSH, CDR2 LQKENI. CDR3 sequence reads: CASSPPMIGQGIMDTEAFF. The DNA for the CDR3 is TGTGCCAGCTCACCCCCGATGATCGGACAGGGCATTATGGACACTGAAGCTTTCTTT.

The chain joins TRBV9 to TRBJ2-5, with D unresolved. The germline CDR1 and CDR2 sequences are SGDLS and YYNGEE. The CDR3 spans 13 residues. V was pared by 0 bases and J by 3 bases, with 6 bases between. The DNA for the CDR3 is TGTGCCAGCAGCGTAGGACTCGAAGAGACCCAGTACTTC. It yields the protein CASSVGLEETQYF.

J is TRBJ2-5 and V is TRBV7-9; TRBD2 matches 12 bases. CDR3 length equals 17 residues. CDR1 SEHNR and CDR2 FQNEAQ come from the germline V gene (reference sequence). Trimming removed 5 bases from V and 5 bases from J; junction bases left unmatched: 12. The DNA for the CDR3 is TGTGCCAGCAGCATGACTAGCGGGGGTTTCAGCGGGGAGACCCAGTACTTC. Protein product: CASSMTSGGFSGETQYF.

V usage is TRBV18 and J usage is TRBJ1-5, with TRBD1 identical over 7 bases. V gave up 0 bases and J gave up 2 bases; unmatched junction bases: 4. This CDR3 has 16 amino acids. The V gene's germline CDR1 is KGHSH and CDR2 LQKENI. The DNA for the CDR3 is TGTGCCAGCTCACCACCGAACAGGGGACGCAATCAGCCCCAGCATTTT. This codes for CASSPPNRGRNQPQHF.

This clone was seen more than once but under ten times. The V call is TRBV4-1, the J call TRBJ2-6; TRBD1 matches at 11 bases. V gave up 8 bases and J gave up 0 bases; unmatched junction bases: 12. Germline V CDR1 and CDR2: MGHRA, YSYEKL. There are 19 residues in the CDR3. As DNA, the CDR3 is TGCGCCAGCGGGCTTATCCGGACAGGGGGCTTCTCTGGGGCCAACGTCCTGACTTTC. It specifies CASGLIRTGGFSGANVLTF.

The rearrangement joins TRBV5-4 to TRBJ2-7; D is unclear. Germline values: CDR1 SGHNT, CDR2 YYREEE (reference sequence). The V and J ends lost 3 bases and 6 bases respectively, with 10 bases between them. The CDR3 extends over 12 amino acids. This CDR3 is CASSSLISEQYF. In DNA, the CDR3 is TGTGCCAGCAGCTCTTTGATAAGCGAGCAGTACTTC.

This clone has only one observation. The V and J genes are TRBV5-1 and TRBJ1-4, with TRBD1 as a possible D gene (5 bases). Between the trimmed V and J ends, which lost 1 base and 5 bases, there was a span of 12 bases. The CDR3 covers 15 residues. Germline V gene sequence: CDR1 SGHRS, CDR2 YFSETQ. The CDR3 DNA reads as TGCGCCAGCAGCTTGCGCGGGGCCCTAAATGAAAAACTGTTTTTT. This sequence encodes CASSLRGALNEKLFF.

The J gene is TRBJ2-7, the V gene TRBV6-5; unclear D gene. V lost 5 bases and J 11 bases, leaving 16 bases between the germline ends. Germline CDR1 is MNHEY and CDR2 is SVGAGI. CDR3 length: 12 amino acids. CDR3 residues: CASSDFIGKEYF. The CDR3 nucleotides are TGTGCCAGCAGTGATTTCATAGGCAAGGAGTACTTC.

This chain joins TRBV7-6 and TRBJ1-3, with D possibly matching TRBD1 (5 bases). The germline CDR1 and CDR2 sequences are SGHVS and FNYEAQ. The CDR3 length is 18 residues. Trimming left V 0 bases short and J 0 bases short, with 15 bases between. The CDR3 DNA sequence: TGTGCCAGCAGCTTAGCGGGGACGAGGAGCTTCTCTGGAAACACCATATATTTT. Protein product: CASSLAGTRSFSGNTIYF.

The sample holds one count of this clone. The chain joins TRBV9 to TRBJ1-4; possible D gene TRBD1, 6 bases. The CDR3 covers 14 residues. Trimming removed 5 bases from V and 6 bases from J, with 14 bases in between. Germline CDR1 is SGDLS and CDR2 is YYNGEE. CDR3: CASRAGDADEKLFF. The CDR3 DNA reads TGTGCCAGCAGGGCAGGGGATGCGGATGAAAAACTGTTTTTT.

The chain uses TRBV5-6 and TRBJ2-7, with 7 nucleotides matching TRBD1. CDR1 SGHDT and CDR2 YYEEEE come from the germline V gene. J gave up 5 bases and V 0 bases, and 5 bases lay outside the gene matches. The CDR3 consists of 14 residues. Here the CDR3 reads CASSLEGAPDEQYF. CDR3 bases: TGTGCCAGCAGCTTGGAGGGGGCTCCGGACGAGCAGTACTTC.

V is TRBV2 and J is TRBJ2-7; TRBD1 matches at 9 bases. Germline V lookup: CDR1 SNHLY, CDR2 FYNNEI. V lost 8 bases to trimming and J lost 2 bases; unmatched junction nucleotides: 7. The CDR3 runs 14 residues. The CDR3 DNA reads as TGTGCCAGCCGAGTACAGGGGGCGACCTACGAGCAGTACTTC. It translates to CASRVQGATYEQYF.